One T cell receptor beta chain is described in this entry. How the authors handled the data: Amplification with reference gene primers provided the estimates of nucleated cell counts. The protocol was immunoSEQ multiplex PCR, while the TCRdb copy is restricted to in-frame clones and leaves out a portion. V and J calls plus clone size are reproduced from that table; the DNA served to infer D and trimming. The top ten clones hold 10% to 15% of a sample with around 95,000 clones, 85% of them seen once. This sample stems from a study of blood T cell repertoires in COVID-19. About the study: T cells, B-cell-depleted T cells, or PBMCs supplied cDNA or gDNA.

This CDR3 has 13 amino acids. Trimming shortened V by 3 bases and J by 5 bases, and 8 bases separated the two germline ends. CDR1 and CDR2 (germline): MGHRA, YSYEKL. The chain carries TRBV4-1 and TRBJ2-1; D not certain. The clonotype originates from a man aged 45-65 years with active or convalescent COVID-19. Material for sequencing was peripheral blood. The CDR3 region has the DNA TGCGCCAGCAGCCACGTCCAGGACAATGAGCAGTTCTTC. Translated, it gives CASSHVQDNEQFF.